The T cell receptor (beta chain) under discussion was sequenced for a study of T cell responses to AZD1222 COVID-19 vaccine. Notes on this clone: Its antigen is as yet unknown. The same CDR3 is also encoded by other DNA sequences in this sample.

V gave up 6 bases and J gave up 7 bases, with 16 bases separating them. CDR1 and CDR2 from the germline V gene are SNHLY and FYNNEI. This CDR3 is 13 amino acids long. Points from the study as a whole: Per reports, nearly half of all spike-specific TCRs target regions that are unmutated in variants.

Sequenced by immunoSEQ multiplex PCR; TCRdb stores in-frame clones only, minus some. The sample contains around 120,000 clones, roughly 90% of which appear only once. The source of this sequence is an adult in good health. Sequences were derived from peripheral blood, sampled on day 0 of AZD1222 vaccination. The gene calls are TRBV2 and TRBJ2-7; perhaps TRBD1 as D (6 bases). Here the CDR3 reads CASRGQGIGEQYF. The CDR3 nucleotides read TGTGCCAGCAGGGGGCAGGGGATTGGTGAGCAGTACTTC.